This T cell receptor beta chain was observed in a study of shared clonotypes between healthy human individuals (dated by TCRdb to the early 2020s). Describing the broader study: The cohort included a few men and two women between 18 and 49 years of age. For each donor, three plates each were used for CD4 naive and CD4 memory, two plates were used for CD8 naive, and one plate was used for CD8 memory. The study deeply sequenced blood TCR repertoires of five healthy adults to estimate repertoire size and the extent of clonotype sharing between individuals. To increase sequencing depth and limit assay-specific biases, TCR repertoire library preparation and sequencing were carried out by different laboratories using diverse techniques. Each donor's leukapheresis produced roughly between roughly 0.85 and 9.5 billion PBMCs.

Study-wide conclusions, independent of this receptor: Larger estimated clonotype richness was generally found for naive subsets than for memory subsets. Sharing across four donors was observed for approximately 5% of naive CD4, less than 4% of naive CD8, 2.3% of memory CD4, and roughly 0.43% of memory CD8 clonotypes. Sampling was restricted to blood, and TCR repertoires in tissues likely differ from the TCR repertoires found in blood. Based on pairwise subsampling, the degree of clonotype sharing among donors was expected to be affected by sequencing depth. Higher generation probabilities were observed for clonotypes shared by all four sorted-subset donors than for non-shared clonotypes. The small number of donors limited the genetic and exposure-history diversity represented. Rarefaction of sorted-subset datasets indicated incomplete sequencing despite the large sequencing depth.

For this clone: Its antigen has not been determined. Base-call qualities are not available, and no considerably larger clone is one nucleotide away.

TCR CDR3 regions were amplified from genomic DNA by multiplex PCR using the deep immunoSEQ assay. For each cell subset, the extracted genomic DNA was distributed evenly across all wells of several immunoSEQ 96-well plates, and each plate served as one replicate. For sorted subsets, each replicate PCR was loaded with 200 to 250 ng genomic DNA, equivalent to 30,000 or so T cell genomes. Purified libraries were measured with a Qubit 3.0 fluorometer, size-checked on a Bioanalyzer 2100, and measured again with the KAPA Library Quantification kit. A separate single-read 150-cycle Illumina NextSeq 550 flow cell was used to sequence each immunoSEQ 96-well plate. Per the authors' processing: Because the immunoSEQ output held only junctional sequences and lacked quality scores, the filtering could not match the filtering applied to full-length reads. To assign V/J genes and CDR3, sequences were annotated using PyIR, a Python wrapper for IgBLAST v1.9, with IMGT germline references. Reads were removed for weak V/J assignments (E-value above 1e-6), missing CDR3, stop codons, out-of-frame junctions, or ambiguous translated residues. V3J clonotypes were defined by identical inferred V gene, J gene, and CDR3 amino acid sequence. Percentage overlap between repertoires was computed as shared unique clonotypes divided by the size of the smaller repertoire. Richness of each repertoire was evaluated using RTK rarefaction, the Chao1 estimator, and Recon v2.1 estimates of unobserved clonotypes. OLGA was used to compute generation probabilities for all TCRbeta clonotypes that the gDNA method yielded from several donors. Entries here come from immuneACCESS through TCRdb and include only in-frame sequences with V and J called. Some clones fail to appear in such tables; in the studies checked, an unresolved V gene covers under half of the shortfall, and the cause of the remainder is unknown. V and J calls and clone size are given by that table; D and trimming were obtained from the DNA. Counted in this sample were millions of clones; around nine tenths of them appeared once. The ten largest clones represent more than 0.12% of the sample.

Healthy HIV-negative adults with no recently reported acute infections or vaccinations were included as donors. Only Caucasian adults living in Nashville, Tennessee, USA were represented among the donors. CD4+ T cells were enriched through magnetic negative selection, after which naive cells were positively selected on CD45RA and the remaining negative fraction served as the memory subset. Blood was obtained by leukapheresis, after which PBMCs were separated by Ficoll-Histopaque density gradient centrifugation and cryopreserved in liquid nitrogen vapor phase. Purity and quantity of every magnetically sorted T cell population were checked by analytical flow cytometry. From each sorted fraction, genomic DNA was isolated and quantified by UV absorbance on a Nanodrop 2000c. The CDR3 numbers 15 residues from cysteine through phenylalanine. The entry retains the CDR3 DNA only, 45 bases that are in frame from base 1. CDR1 and CDR2, looked up from the germline V gene, are MDHEN and SYDVKM. V loses 2 bases of germline sequence and J loses 6 bases, and the interval between the two ends is 15 bases.

The source is a man aged 18-30 years in good health. Material: naive CD4+ T cells sorted from blood. The cell subset or site label here, explained by the study, means: CD45RA+ positively selected. The sequence links TRBV28 to TRBJ2-3; TRBD1 is a weak D gene call, 7 bases matching. CDR3 reads: CASSLGAAGGDTQYF. The DNA is TGTGCCAGCAGTTTAGGGGCCGCAGGGGGGGATACGCAGTATTTT. Here the CDR3 is joined to the reference TRBV28 and TRBJ2-3 genes, and the full variable domain is: DVKVTQSSRYLVKRTGEKVFLECVQDMDHENMFWYRQDPGLGLRLIYFSYDVKMKEKGDIPEGYSVSREKKERFSLILESASTNQTSMYLCASSLGAAGGDTQYFGPGTRLTVL.